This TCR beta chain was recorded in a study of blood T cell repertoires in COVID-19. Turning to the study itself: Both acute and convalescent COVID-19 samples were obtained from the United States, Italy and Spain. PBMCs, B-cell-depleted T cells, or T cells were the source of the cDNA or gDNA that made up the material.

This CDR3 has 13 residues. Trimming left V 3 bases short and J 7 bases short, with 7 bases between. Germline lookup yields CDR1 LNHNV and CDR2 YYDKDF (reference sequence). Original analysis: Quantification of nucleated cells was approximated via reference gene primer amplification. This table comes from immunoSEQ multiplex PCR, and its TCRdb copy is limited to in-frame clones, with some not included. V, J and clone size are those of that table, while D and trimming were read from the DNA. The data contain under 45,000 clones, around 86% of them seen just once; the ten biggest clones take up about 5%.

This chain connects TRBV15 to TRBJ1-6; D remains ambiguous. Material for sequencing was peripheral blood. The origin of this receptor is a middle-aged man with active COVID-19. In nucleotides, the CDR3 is TGTGCCACCAGCAGGGGAGAAAATTCACCCCTCCACTTT. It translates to CATSRGENSPLHF.